This TCR beta chain appears in the sequencing data of a study of T cell responses to AZD1222 COVID-19 vaccine. Study outcomes and limitations: Sampling that yielded the repertoires occurred only after the peak T cell response. Across spike, vaccine-associated CD4 TCRs were found, dominant at 160-218 and 743-854. The study identified only five to seven AZD1222 recipients as seropositive at baseline.

This clone was seen once. The antigen is unknown. Here immunoSEQ multiplex PCR was the method, and the copy in TCRdb shows in-frame clones only, minus some. This table holds about 180,000 clones, 80% to 90% found once. It was second doses at about 4 or about 12 weeks that were pooled. Trimming removed 8 bases from V and 2 bases from J; junction bases left unmatched: 12. The CDR3 loop spans 17 amino acids. Germline CDR1 reads LGHNA; CDR2 reads YNFKEQ. This sequence originates from an adult who received the AZD1222 COVID-19 vaccine. The material was peripheral blood, obtained 28 days after the second AZD1222 dose. The chain has TRBV4-2 and TRBJ2-7, with 13 bases that match TRBD2. For the CDR3, the DNA is TGTGCCAGCGCAGAGGAACTAGCGGGGGGGCAAGCCTACGAGCAGTACTTC. As protein: CASAEELAGGQAYEQYF.